This T cell receptor beta chain emerged from a study of cytomegalovirus exposure and HLA in healthy donors. 13 Jbeta primers and 60 Vbeta primers were used for the PCR. Sequencing was performed with immunoSEQ multiplex PCR; in TCRdb, only in-frame clones are kept and a portion is missing. The data hold about 200,000 clones, with 75% to 80% observed a single time. This clone has only a few counts. The sequence was obtained from a male donor in good health and CMV-seronegative. The sequenced sample was PBMCs.

The CDR3 protein is CASSLEAEETQYF. The CDR3 DNA is TGTGCCAGCAGCTTAGAAGCCGAAGAGACCCAGTACTTC. The chain combines TRBV7-6 with TRBJ2-5, with no clear D. The germline gives CDR1 SGHVS, CDR2 FNYEAQ. The CDR3 has 13 residues. The V end lost 1 base, the J end lost 3 bases, and 6 bases lay between the germline ends.